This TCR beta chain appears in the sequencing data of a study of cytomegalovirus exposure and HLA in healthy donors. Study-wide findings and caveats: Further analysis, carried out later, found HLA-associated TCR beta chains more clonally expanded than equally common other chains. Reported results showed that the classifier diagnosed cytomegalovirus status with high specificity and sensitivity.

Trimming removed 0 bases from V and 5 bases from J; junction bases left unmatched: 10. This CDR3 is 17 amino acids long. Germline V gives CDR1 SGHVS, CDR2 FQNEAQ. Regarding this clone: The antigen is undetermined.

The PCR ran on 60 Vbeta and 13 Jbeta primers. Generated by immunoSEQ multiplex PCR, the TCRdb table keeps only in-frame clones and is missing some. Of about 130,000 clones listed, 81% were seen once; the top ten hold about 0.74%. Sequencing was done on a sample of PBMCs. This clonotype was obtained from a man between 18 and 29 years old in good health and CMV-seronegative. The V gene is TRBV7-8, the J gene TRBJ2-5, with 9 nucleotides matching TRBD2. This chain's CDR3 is CASSLAWVAGAVETQYF. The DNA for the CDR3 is TGTGCCAGCAGCTTAGCGTGGGTAGCGGGGGCCGTTGAGACCCAGTACTTC.